A single sample is the source of the 17 T cell receptor beta chains below, sequenced in a study of blood T cell repertoires in COVID-19 (dated by TCRdb to the early 2020s). Library prep was done by the immunoSEQ multiplex PCR assay. TCRdb re-hosts the immuneACCESS table, in-frame sequences only. Its copies lack some clones; in the studies checked, an unresolved V gene accounts for under half of them, and the cause for the rest is not known. This sample is represented by approximately 150,000 clones; 80% to 90% of them were singletons. The ten largest clones take up roughly 1.6% of the sample. Material for sequencing was peripheral blood. These TCRs come from a woman in her forties or fifties with acute or convalescent COVID-19.

J is TRBJ1-1 and V is TRBV7-9, with D maybe TRBD1 (6 bases). CDR1 is SEHNR and CDR2 is FQNEAQ in the germline V gene (reference sequence). This CDR3 has 14 amino acids. Trimming removed 3 bases at V and 4 bases at J, with 12 bases between. CDR3 in amino acids: CASSLSQGSTEAFF. As DNA, the CDR3 is TGTGCCAGCAGCTTGTCACAGGGTAGCACTGAAGCTTTCTTT.

This chain connects TRBV12-3 or TRBV12-4 to TRBJ1-1; 7 nucleotides line up with TRBD1. Trimming removed 7 bases from V and 6 bases from J; junction bases left unmatched: 2. The CDR3 runs 11 residues. The CDR3 DNA reads as TGTGCCAGCACCCAGGGGGCTGAAGCTTTCTTT. Translated: CASTQGAEAFF.

This clone has just one count. The CDR3 sequence is CATSRFRVGEGNSPLHF. The CDR3 DNA follows: TGTGCCACCAGCAGATTCAGGGTGGGGGAGGGTAATTCACCCCTCCACTTT. The chain links TRBV15 to TRBJ1-6; D perhaps matches TRBD1 (5 bases). Germline V lookup: CDR1 LNHNV, CDR2 YYDKDF (reference sequence). Trimming removed 2 bases at V and 6 bases at J, with 17 bases between. The CDR3 is 17 amino acids.

The chain joins TRBV5-6 to TRBJ1-2; no clear D. Germline V CDR1 and CDR2: SGHDT, YYEEEE. Trimming stripped 3 bases from V and 7 bases from J, with 7 bases between. The CDR3 totals 11 residues. This chain's CDR3 is CASSYLSGYTF. For the CDR3, the DNA is TGTGCCAGCAGCTACTTAAGTGGCTACACCTTC.

The CDR3 loop is CASSEYGYGTGGNEQFF. For the CDR3, the DNA is TGTGCCAGCAGTGAATACGGCTATGGGACAGGGGGCAATGAGCAGTTCTTC. This chain connects TRBV2 to TRBJ2-1; 11 bases match TRBD1. V lost 2 bases, J lost 6 bases, and 9 bases stayed unmatched. Germline lookup yields CDR1 SNHLY and CDR2 FYNNEI. CDR3 length: 17 residues.

With regard to this clone: One end of the junction fails to match germline, which may point to a read error. This chain joins TRBV6-4 and TRBJ2-3; 8 positions match TRBD1. CDR3 length equals 15 residues. The germline V gene encodes CDR1 MRHNA and CDR2 SNTAGT. The CDR3 loop is CASSDGAGGADTQYF. CDR3 nucleotides: TGTGCCAGCAGTGACGGGGCAGGGGGCGCAGACACGCAGTATTTT.

This chain uses TRBV6-2 or TRBV6-3 with TRBJ2-7, with TRBD2 matching 7 bases. This CDR3 comprises 15 residues. The V segment lost 6 bases and the J segment 3 bases; nucleotides outside the gene matches: 11. From germline, CDR1 is MNHEY and CDR2 SVGEGT. CDR3 nucleotides: TGTGCCAGCAGCCCGGGGGGAGGCAGGTACTACGAGCAGTACTTC. Encoded protein: CASSPGGGRYYEQYF.

The chain couples TRBV19 to TRBJ2-5, with D possibly matching TRBD2 (6 bases). Germline CDR1 is LNHDA and CDR2 is SQIVND (reference sequence). Trimming left V 5 bases short and J 2 bases short, with 18 bases between. The CDR3 extends over 16 amino acids. The CDR3 sequence is CASSVGTLSQQETQYF. CDR3 bases: TGTGCCAGTAGTGTGGGGACTTTGAGCCAGCAAGAGACCCAGTACTTC.

The chain is built from TRBV7-2 and TRBJ2-7; possibly TRBD1 for D (6 bases). The ends were cut back, 1 base at V and 5 bases at J, with 15 bases in the middle. Germline V lookup: CDR1 SGHTA, CDR2 FQGNSA. The CDR3 totals 15 residues. The DNA for the CDR3 is TGTGCCAGCAGCTTAGTATCTAGGACAGAAGACGAGCAGTACTTC. This codes for CASSLVSRTEDEQYF.

The chain recombines TRBV4-3 with TRBJ1-1; TRBD1 is a possible D gene (5 bases). Trimming took 0 bases from V and 5 from J, leaving 7 bases between them. The CDR3 consists of 13 residues. CDR1 is LGHNA and CDR2 is YSLEER in the germline V gene. CDR3 DNA: TGCGCCAGCAGCCAAGATCGGGGGACTGAAGCTTTCTTT. Translating it yields CASSQDRGTEAFF.

CDR3: CASSQVTGETPSNYGYTF. As DNA, the CDR3 is TGTGCCAGCAGCCAAGTTACAGGCGAAACCCCTTCTAACTATGGCTACACCTTC. This sequence joins TRBV3-1 (or the pseudogene TRBV3-2) and TRBJ1-2; a possible D gene is TRBD1 (5 bases). Trimming left V 1 base short and J 0 bases short, with 18 bases between. The CDR3 is made up of 18 amino acids. CDR1 and CDR2 from the germline V gene are LGHDT and YNNKEL (reference sequence).

Of note for this clone: The junction and the germline gene differ at one end; a read error may be behind it. The chain joins TRBV13 to TRBJ1-4; 7 nucleotides line up with TRBD1. This CDR3 spans 15 amino acids. Germline loops: CDR1 PRHDT, CDR2 FYEKMQ (reference sequence). This CDR3 reads CASSLGYQGGEKLFF. The CDR3 bases are TGTGCCAGCAGCCTAGGGTATCAGGGGGGCGAAAAACTGTTTTTT.

This chain uses TRBV7-8 with TRBJ1-5; the D is unclear. The germline V gene has CDR1 SGHVS and CDR2 FQNEAQ. The V end was cut by 5 bases, the J end by 2 bases, with 13 bases between. The CDR3 length is 15 residues. The CDR3 region has the DNA TGTGCCAGCAGCCACCGTACGGGAGGCAATCAGCCCCAGCATTTT. It specifies CASSHRTGGNQPQHF.

The genes are TRBV7-9 and TRBJ1-1; D remains ambiguous. With 2 bases removed from V and 1 base from J, the gap between germline ends came to 11 bases. The germline gives CDR1 SEHNR, CDR2 FQNEAQ (reference sequence). The CDR3 sequence is 15 residues long. The CDR3 reads CASSLPLAENTEAFF. The CDR3 DNA follows: TGTGCCAGCAGCTTACCGCTGGCTGAGAACACTGAAGCTTTCTTT.

This chain uses TRBV11-3 with TRBJ1-2; D is uncertain. The V gene lost 5 bases and the J gene lost 8 bases, with 15 bases spanning the gap. In germline, CDR1 is SGHNT, CDR2 YENEEA. CDR3 length equals 13 residues. The chain's CDR3 is CASSPDSTGGYTF. CDR3 coding DNA: TGTGCCAGCAGCCCGGACTCTACGGGAGGCTACACCTTC.

This chain joins TRBV6-6 and TRBJ2-7, with TRBD1 matching 7 bases. With 5 bases clipped from V and 7 bases from J, the junction kept 20 bases outside the gene matches. The CDR3 is 17 amino acids. Germline CDR1 MNHNY, CDR2 SVGAGI (reference sequence). The CDR3, as DNA: TGTGCCAGCAGTCCACCGTCTTGGACAGGTTTAAGCTGGGAGCAGTACTTC. Protein product: CASSPPSWTGLSWEQYF.

The J gene is TRBJ1-3, the V gene TRBV3-1 (or the pseudogene TRBV3-2); no clear D. V dropped 1 base and J dropped 4 bases, with 8 bases sitting between them. In germline, CDR1 is LGHDT, CDR2 YNNKEL (reference sequence). This CDR3 is built from 14 residues. The CDR3 sequence is CASSQGAVGNTIYF. CDR3 coding DNA: TGTGCCAGCAGCCAAGGAGCTGTGGGAAACACCATATATTTT.